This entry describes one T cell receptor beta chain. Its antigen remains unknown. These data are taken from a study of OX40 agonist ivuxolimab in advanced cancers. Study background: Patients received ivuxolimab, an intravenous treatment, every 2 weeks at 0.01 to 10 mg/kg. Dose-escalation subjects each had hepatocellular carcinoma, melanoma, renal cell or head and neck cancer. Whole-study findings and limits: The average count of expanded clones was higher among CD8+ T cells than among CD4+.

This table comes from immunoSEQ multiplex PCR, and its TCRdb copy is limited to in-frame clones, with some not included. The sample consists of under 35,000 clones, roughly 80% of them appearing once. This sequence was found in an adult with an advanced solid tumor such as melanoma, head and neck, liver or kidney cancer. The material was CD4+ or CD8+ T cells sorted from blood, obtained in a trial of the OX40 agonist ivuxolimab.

CDR3 residues: CASSFGAQYQETQYF. CDR3 coding DNA: TGTGCCAGCAGTTTCGGGGCCCAGTACCAAGAGACCCAGTACTTC. The genes are TRBV28 and TRBJ2-5, with D perhaps matching TRBD1 or TRBD2 (5 bases each). V was cut by 3 bases and J by 0 bases, with 11 bases left in between. The germline V gene encodes CDR1 MDHEN and CDR2 SYDVKM. This CDR3 has 15 amino acids.